This passage covers 27 T cell receptor beta chains from one sample sequenced in a study of human T cells and chemical hapten exposure. Unseparated into fractions, whole blood served as the source from which total RNA was extracted. The library attached unique molecular identifiers to individual cDNA molecules. MiXCR was run by TCRdb on the reads, yielding one entry per CDR3 protein. In the table there are 850 to 1,000 distinct CDR3 sequences, around 83% of which are singletons. Sequencing was performed on whole blood. These receptors all stem from a human donor with alopecia, or a healthy volunteer (not recorded which). Some clones in this sample may be carry-over from other donors' samples. This table probably holds off-target reads from a library built for another chain.

This chain uses TRBV7-2 with TRBJ2-1; 10 bases align to TRBD2. V lost 9 bases and J lost 5; bases outside the gene matches: 1. The CDR3 consists of 12 residues. The V gene's germline CDR1 is SGHTA and CDR2 FQGNSA. In DNA form, the CDR3 reads TGTGCCAGTGGACTAGCGGACAATGAGCAGTTCTTC. This sequence encodes CASGLADNEQFF.

CDR3 DNA: TGTGCCAGCAGTTTAACACGGGTCCTCACCGGGGAGCTGTTTTTT. Translated: CASSLTRVLTGELFF. This chain connects TRBV12-3 or TRBV12-4 to TRBJ2-2, with D hard to call. This CDR3 is built from 15 residues. Trimming took off 2 bases at V and 4 bases at J, with 11 bases between the two ends.

The chain carries TRBV12-3 or TRBV12-4 and TRBJ1-3, with D possibly matching TRBD1 (5 bases). The V end was cut by 5 bases, the J end by 7 bases, with 18 bases between. The CDR3 is made up of 15 amino acids. CDR3 in DNA: TGTGCCAGCAGTCCGCTAGGGACGGTCGGGAACACCATATATTTT. Translation: CASSPLGTVGNTIYF.

The chain has TRBV29-1 and TRBJ1-2; 9 bases are shared with TRBD1. CDR3 length: 16 residues. Trimming took 2 bases from V and 3 from J; bases not matched to a gene: 10. CDR1 SQVTM and CDR2 ANQGSEA come from the germline V gene. The CDR3 reads CSVEFRDRDEDYGYTF. DNA for the CDR3: TGCAGCGTTGAATTCCGGGACAGGGACGAAGACTATGGCTACACCTTC.

This clonotype was counted a single time. The chain combines TRBV12-5 with TRBJ2-7; 8 nucleotides align to TRBD2. V lost 6 bases and J lost 0; bases outside the gene matches: 4. Germline assignment: CDR1 LGHNT and CDR2 FRNRAP. The CDR3 length is 14 residues. The CDR3, as DNA: TGTGCTAGTGGGACCGGGACTAGCTCCTACGAGCAGTACTTC. Translated: CASGTGTSSYEQYF.

The chain links TRBV6-1 to TRBJ2-7; D might be TRBD1 (6 bases). The V gene lost 2 bases and the J gene lost 3 bases, with 11 bases spanning the gap. CDR1 and CDR2 (germline): MNHNS, SASEGT. The length of the CDR3 is 14 residues. CDR3 coding DNA: TGTGCCAGCAGTGAAATAGGACAGAGCTACGAGCAGTACTTC. This gives the protein CASSEIGQSYEQYF.

The chain links TRBV13 to TRBJ2-6, with 12 bases aligning to TRBD2. The V and J ends lost 4 bases and 4 bases, in that order; junction bases with no gene match: 8. From germline, CDR1 is PRHDT and CDR2 FYEKMQ (reference sequence). The CDR3 consists of 18 residues. The CDR3 DNA sequence: TGTGCCAGCAGCTCCCTAGCGGGAGGGCCTCCCGGGGCCAACGTCCTGACTTTC. Its translation is CASSSLAGGPPGANVLTF.

The rearrangement links TRBV29-1 to TRBJ2-1, with 11 bases fitting TRBD2. Germline V gene sequence: CDR1 SQVTM, CDR2 ANQGSEA. J lost 8 bases, V lost 5 bases, and 5 bases had no gene match. The CDR3 has 13 residues. The CDR3 region has the DNA TGCAGCGTTATCCTAGCGGGAGGAGATGAGCAGTTCTTC. It yields the protein CSVILAGGDEQFF.

The chain combines TRBV6-2 or TRBV6-3 with TRBJ2-7; D ambiguous. Trimming removed 2 bases at V and 0 bases at J, with 14 bases between. Germline CDR1 and CDR2: MNHEY and SVGEGT. The CDR3 has 16 residues. CDR3 sequence: CASSYRASPPSYEQYF. CDR3 sequence (DNA): TGTGCCAGCAGTTACCGGGCCTCCCCCCCCTCCTACGAGCAGTACTTC.

The chain has TRBV19 and TRBJ2-6; no definite D call. This CDR3 spans 14 amino acids. Germline-derived CDR1 and CDR2 are LNHDA and SQIVND (reference sequence). The germline V and J ends were trimmed by 4 bases and 0 bases, with 4 bases remaining between them. CDR3 loop: CASSTASGANVLTF. The CDR3 DNA reads TGTGCCAGTAGTACAGCCTCTGGGGCCAACGTCCTGACTTTC. The variable domain in full, completed from reference TRBV19 and TRBJ2-6, reads DGGITQSPKYLFRKEGQNVTLSCEQNLNHDAMYWYRQDPGQGLRLIYYSQIVNDFQKGDIAEGYSVSREKKESFPLTVTSAQKNPTAFYLCASSTASGANVLTFGAGSRLTVL.

This rearrangement joins TRBV20-1 to TRBJ1-5; D is unresolved. The V gene lost 0 bases and the J gene lost 2 bases, with 8 bases spanning the gap. The length of the CDR3 is 14 residues. The germline CDR1 and CDR2 sequences are DFQATT and SNEGSKA (reference sequence). The CDR3 DNA follows: TGCAGTGCTAGAGATCCTTCGGGCAATCAGCCCCAGCATTTT. Amino acids: CSARDPSGNQPQHF.

This chain joins TRBV24-1 and TRBJ2-1, with TRBD2 matching 9 bases. J was trimmed by 5 bases and V by 8 bases; bases with no gene match: 3. The CDR3 is 13 amino acids. Germline lookup yields CDR1 KGHDR and CDR2 SFDVKD. The CDR3 reads CATKASGNNEQFF. CDR3 nucleotides: TGTGCCACCAAGGCTAGCGGGAACAATGAGCAGTTCTTC.

The chain links TRBV7-2 to TRBJ2-1; 8 nucleotides align to TRBD2. This CDR3 region has 18 residues. V shed 0 bases and J 0 bases; nucleotides not matched to a gene: 7. Germline-derived CDR1 and CDR2 are SGHTA and FQGNSA. The chain's CDR3 is CASSLALRLASSYNEQFF. The CDR3 DNA is TGTGCCAGCAGCTTAGCCCTAAGACTAGCGAGCTCCTACAATGAGCAGTTCTTC.

The rearrangement uses TRBV20-1 and TRBJ2-3; TRBD1 matches 7 bases. This CDR3 has 13 amino acids. After removal of 3 bases from V and 5 bases from J, the junction contained 5 bases not matched to a gene. Germline V lookup: CDR1 DFQATT, CDR2 SNEGSKA (reference sequence). DNA of the CDR3: TGCAGTGCTAGGTTAGGGGGCCAAGATACGCAGTATTTT. This encodes CSARLGGQDTQYF.

The rearrangement joins TRBV30 to TRBJ1-5; D not resolved. The CDR3 totals 16 residues. Germline V gene lookup returns CDR1 GTSNPN and CDR2 SVGIG (reference sequence). V gave up 0 bases and J gave up 2 bases, with 14 bases separating them. CDR3 protein: CAWSVMGSVGNQPQHF. The CDR3 bases are TGTGCCTGGAGTGTAATGGGCAGTGTGGGCAATCAGCCCCAGCATTTT.

This clonotype was detected once. The rearrangement uses TRBV29-1 and TRBJ2-3; 8 bases fit TRBD1. V lost 6 bases to trimming and J lost 3 bases; unmatched junction nucleotides: 11. This CDR3 comprises 15 residues. Germline V gene data show CDR1 as SQVTM and CDR2 as ANQGSEA. This CDR3 reads CSVVAGQGFTDTQYF. The CDR3 nucleotides are TGCAGCGTGGTCGCTGGACAGGGTTTTACAGATACGCAGTATTTT.

The rearrangement uses TRBV6-5 and TRBJ1-4, with 9 nucleotides matching TRBD1. The V gene's germline CDR1 is MNHEY and CDR2 SVGAGI. The V gene end was trimmed by 5 bases and the J gene end by 14 bases; junction bases not matched to a gene: 15. The CDR3 length is 15 residues. The chain's CDR3 is CASSPGDRDYSRLFF. The CDR3 nucleotides read TGTGCCAGCAGTCCCGGGGACAGGGACTATTCGCGCCTGTTTTTT.

The chain recombines TRBV4-1 with TRBJ2-6; TRBD1 matches 7 bases. The CDR3 is made up of 18 amino acids. After removal of 3 bases from V and 0 bases from J, the junction contained 8 bases not matched to a gene. Germline V gives CDR1 MGHRA, CDR2 YSYEKL. CDR3 bases: TGCGCCAGCAGCCACCAATGGACAGGACCCTCTGGGGCCAACGTCCTGACTTTC. Protein sequence: CASSHQWTGPSGANVLTF.

The gene calls are TRBV7-9 and TRBJ2-1, with no clear D. V was trimmed by 1 base and J by 4 bases, leaving 8 bases between them. The CDR3 is 14 residues long. Germline V CDR1 and CDR2: SEHNR, FQNEAQ (reference sequence). The CDR3: CASSLGLTYNEQFF. CDR3 nucleotide sequence: TGTGCCAGCAGCTTAGGACTTACATACAATGAGCAGTTCTTC.

The chain carries TRBV20-1 and TRBJ2-7; 7 nucleotides match TRBD2. Germline V gene lookup returns CDR1 DFQATT and CDR2 SNEGSKA (reference sequence). J was trimmed by 0 bases and V by 4 bases; bases with no gene match: 3. The CDR3 contains 13 residues. The CDR3 reads CSAKRDFSYEQYF. The CDR3 DNA reads as TGCAGTGCTAAGCGGGACTTCTCCTACGAGCAGTACTTC.

The J gene is TRBJ1-1, the V gene TRBV20-1, with no clear D. The CDR3 is 12 amino acids. V was pared by 6 bases and J by 0 bases, with 8 bases between. Germline CDR1 reads DFQATT; CDR2 reads SNEGSKA (reference sequence). The CDR3 region has the DNA TGCAGTGCCCCTCTTTTGAACACTGAAGCTTTCTTT. Protein: CSAPLLNTEAFF.

The chain employs TRBV12-3 or TRBV12-4 and TRBJ2-7; 8 positions agree with TRBD1. Losses at the gene ends were 4 bases for V and 6 bases for J; bases not matched to a gene: 8. The CDR3 has 14 amino acids. In DNA, the CDR3 is TGTGCCAGCAGTTCAGAATGGACAGGGCGCGAGCAGTACTTC. It codes for CASSSEWTGREQYF.

V is TRBV20-1 and J is TRBJ2-1; 10 bases fit TRBD2. Looked up from germline, CDR1 is DFQATT and CDR2 is SNEGSKA (reference sequence). This CDR3 is 14 amino acids long. V lost 5 bases and J lost 9; bases outside the gene matches: 10. For the CDR3, the DNA is TGCAGTGCTGCCTATCTAGCGGGAGTTACTGAGCAGTTCTTC. Translation gives CSAAYLAGVTEQFF.

J is TRBJ2-1 and V is TRBV6-1; no reliable D call. The CDR3 runs to 13 residues. V lost 9 bases and J 4 bases, leaving 13 bases between the germline ends. Germline loops: CDR1 MNHNS, CDR2 SASEGT. In DNA form, the CDR3 reads TGTGCCAGTCAGGACGTGGAGTACAATGAGCAGTTCTTC. Translated: CASQDVEYNEQFF.

The chain employs TRBV28 and TRBJ2-3; TRBD2 might be the D (5 bases). Germline V CDR1 and CDR2: MDHEN, SYDVKM. V dropped 1 base and J dropped 2 bases, with 13 bases sitting between them. The CDR3 sequence is 16 residues long. The CDR3 sequence: CASSLSDFPSTDTQYF. Here the CDR3 DNA reads TGTGCCAGCAGTTTATCGGACTTCCCCTCCACAGATACGCAGTATTTT.

The chain has TRBV5-1 and TRBJ2-7, with D uncertain. Per germline, CDR1 SGHRS and CDR2 YFSETQ. There are 13 residues in the CDR3. Trimming shortened V by 3 bases and J by 6 bases, and 13 bases separated the two germline ends. The CDR3 sequence: CASSSPGVGEQYF. CDR3 bases: TGCGCCAGCAGCTCCCCGGGCGTCGGCGAGCAGTACTTC.

The chain employs TRBV28 and TRBJ2-3; 9 nucleotides match TRBD1. The CDR3 extends over 16 amino acids. CDR1 MDHEN and CDR2 SYDVKM come from the germline V gene. After removal of 5 bases from V and 1 base from J, the junction contained 7 bases not matched to a gene. The CDR3 reads CASSPPWDRGTDTQYF. Here the CDR3 DNA reads TGTGCCAGCAGTCCTCCCTGGGACAGGGGCACAGATACGCAGTATTTT.